This T cell receptor (beta chain) is from a study of blood T cell repertoires in COVID-19. Study details: T cells, B-cell-depleted T cells, or PBMCs supplied cDNA or gDNA.

Enrolment of Seattle patients took place during active infection, and they were followed longitudinally. Profiled with immunoSEQ multiplex PCR; TCRdb holds only in-frame clones, not every one. The sample yields roughly 210,000 clones, less than 90% seen once. The CDR3 is 14 residues long. V dropped 3 bases and J dropped 3 bases, with 8 bases sitting between them. CDR1 and CDR2 (germline): LNHNV, YYDKDF (reference sequence). Sequenced input: peripheral blood. This clonotype was obtained from a woman older than 75 with COVID-19, enrolled during active disease. This chain links TRBV15 with TRBJ2-2; TRBD2 might be the D (6 bases). This chain's CDR3 is CATSRGTDTGELFF. CDR3 coding DNA: TGTGCCACCAGCAGGGGGACTGACACCGGGGAGCTGTTTTTT. Full variable domain (rest looked up from reference TRBV15 and TRBJ2-2): DAMVIQNPRYQVTQFGKPVTLSCSQTLNHNVMYWYQQKSSQAPKLLFHYYDKDFNNEADTPDNFQSRRPNTSFCFLDIRSPGLGDTAMYLCATSRGTDTGELFFGEGSRLTVL.